This T cell receptor (beta chain) is drawn from a study of blood T cells in healthy people across ages. Notes on the study in general: Donor CMV infection status was unknown, possibly confounding age-related changes in expanded clonotypes.

The second PCR ran about 6 to 12 cycles with a sample-barcoded 5' primer and J-beta primers. A single record per CDR3 protein comes from TCRdb applying MiXCR to the 5' RACE reads. Here the sample spans some 1.5 million distinct CDR3 sequences, under 30% being singletons. As regards this clonotype: The antigen is not known.

There are 15 residues in the CDR3. V lost 7 bases, J lost 5 bases, and 12 bases stayed unmatched. Looked up from germline, CDR1 is MNHEY and CDR2 is SVGAGI. The sequenced sample consisted of blood. The clonotype originates from a woman aged 25 to 45 in good health. This chain connects TRBV6-5 to TRBJ1-2, with TRBD1 matching over 8 bases. CDR3 nucleotides: TGTGCCAGCAAGCCAGGGGGCGTTGGGAGGTATGGCTACACCTTC. Amino acids: CASKPGGVGRYGYTF.